This is a list of T cell receptor beta chains from one sample in a study of early T cells in non-severe SARS-CoV-2 infection. TCRdb used MiXCR to reprocess the 5' RACE reads, holding one entry per CDR3 protein. The sample consists of 60,000 or so distinct CDR3 sequences, 10% to 15% of them appearing once. The specimen was whole blood. These receptors came from an adult who was a healthcare worker with PCR-confirmed SARS-CoV-2 infection or an uninfected control (not recorded which). Each CDR3 is given with its conserved first and last residue. A D gene is named only where the DNA matches it firmly. Only some rows state a clone size, as once, few, many or a class for expanded clones.

size: many
V: TRBV11-2
J: TRBJ2-7
D: .
CDR3: CASSRNTGEQYF
DNA: TGTGCCAGCTCCAGAAATACGGGGGAGCAGTACTTC

size: many
V: TRBV3-1
J: TRBJ2-7
D: TRBD2
CDR3: CASSLKLAGGSGEQYF
DNA: TGTGCCAGCAGCCTGAAACTAGCGGGAGGATCGGGGGAGCAGTACTTC

size: few
V: TRBV30
J: TRBJ1-2
D: .
CDR3: CAWSGGGYGYTF
DNA: TGTGCCTGGAGTGGGGGGGGCTATGGCTACACCTTC

size: .
V: TRBV18
J: TRBJ2-7
D: TRBD1
CDR3: CASSPGTDREQYF
DNA: TGTGCCAGCTCACCCGGGACAGATCGCGAGCAGTACTTC

size: many
V: TRBV5-1
J: TRBJ1-1
D: TRBD1
CDR3: CASSIGTGGRGTEAFF
DNA: TGCGCCAGCAGCATAGGGACAGGGGGCCGGGGCACTGAAGCTTTCTTT

size: many
V: TRBV10-3
J: TRBJ2-3
D: TRBD2
CDR3: CAISSPLWAGVEYF
DNA: TGTGCCATCAGTTCCCCGTTGTGGGCGGGAGTAGAGTATTTT

size: many
V: TRBV20-1
J: TRBJ1-5
D: TRBD1
CDR3: CSATGGGSNQPQHF
DNA: TGCAGTGCTACAGGAGGGGGCAGCAATCAGCCCCAGCATTTT

size: many
V: TRBV30
J: TRBJ1-2
D: .
CDR3: CAWSADTGGYGYTF
DNA: TGTGCCTGGAGTGCTGACACCGGAGGGTATGGCTACACCTTC

size: many
V: TRBV6-6
J: TRBJ2-3
D: .
CDR3: CASSSSDLLGTDTQYF
DNA: TGTGCCAGCAGTTCCTCCGACCTCCTGGGGACAGATACGCAGTATTTT

size: .
V: TRBV9
J: TRBJ1-2
D: .
CDR3: CASSVGQTGYGYTF
DNA: TGTGCCAGCAGCGTAGGACAGACGGGGTATGGCTACACCTTC

size: many
V: TRBV29-1
J: TRBJ1-2
D: TRBD1
CDR3: CSVEVWTGLPNYGYTF
DNA: TGCAGCGTTGAAGTTTGGACAGGGCTACCTAACTATGGCTACACCTTC

size: .
V: TRBV3-1
J: TRBJ2-3
D: .
CDR3: CASSQDVVQRVSTDTQYF
DNA: TGTGCCAGCAGCCAAGACGTGGTCCAGCGGGTTAGCACAGATACGCAGTATTTT

size: many
V: TRBV7-3
J: TRBJ2-5
D: TRBD1
CDR3: CASSRTGGGETQYF
DNA: TGTGCCAGCAGCCGAACAGGGGGAGGAGAGACCCAGTACTTC

size: .
V: TRBV29-1
J: TRBJ2-6
D: .
CDR3: CSVEVVGDAFSGANVLTF
DNA: TGCAGCGTTGAAGTAGTCGGGGACGCATTTTCTGGGGCCAACGTCCTGACTTTC

size: few
V: TRBV3-1
J: TRBJ2-3
D: TRBD2
CDR3: CASSRGLAGSTSTDTQYF
DNA: TGTGCCAGCAGCCGGGGACTAGCGGGCTCCACTAGCACAGATACGCAGTATTTT

size: many
V: TRBV7-2
J: TRBJ2-1
D: TRBD2
CDR3: CASSLLTSGSNEQFF
DNA: TGTGCCAGCAGCTTACTCACTAGCGGGAGCAATGAGCAGTTCTTC

size: many
V: TRBV2
J: TRBJ2-2
D: .
CDR3: CASSEVVPPTGELFF
DNA: TGTGCCAGCAGTGAAGTAGTTCCGCCCACCGGGGAGCTGTTTTTT

size: few
V: TRBV4-2
J: TRBJ2-6
D: TRBD1
CDR3: CASSSTGEVSGANVLTF
DNA: TGTGCCAGCAGCAGTACAGGGGAAGTCTCTGGGGCCAACGTCCTGACTTTC

size: .
V: TRBV20-1
J: TRBJ1-5
D: TRBD1
CDR3: CSARGTVSNQPQHF
DNA: TGCAGTGCTAGGGGGACAGTAAGCAATCAGCCCCAGCATTTT

size: many
V: TRBV9
J: TRBJ2-1
D: .
CDR3: CASSPPGGGYNEQFF
DNA: TGTGCCAGCAGCCCTCCCGGAGGAGGGTACAATGAGCAGTTCTTC

size: many
V: TRBV12-5
J: TRBJ2-3
D: .
CDR3: CASGLIGRGSDTQYF
DNA: TGTGCTAGTGGTTTGATCGGCAGGGGCAGCGATACGCAGTATTTT

size: many
V: TRBV12-3/TRBV12-4
J: TRBJ2-7
D: TRBD1
CDR3: CASNAQGAFYEQYF
DNA: TGTGCCAGCAATGCACAGGGGGCGTTTTACGAGCAGTACTTC

size: many
V: TRBV19
J: TRBJ1-3
D: .
CDR3: CASSTSGVGNTIYF
DNA: TGTGCCAGTAGTACTTCAGGGGTAGGAAACACCATATATTTT

size: few
V: TRBV28
J: TRBJ2-7
D: .
CDR3: CASRNSGAYEQYF
DNA: TGTGCCAGCAGAAATTCTGGGGCCTACGAGCAGTACTTC

size: many
V: TRBV11-2
J: TRBJ2-3
D: .
CDR3: CASSLIIGRNTQYF
DNA: TGTGCCAGCAGCTTAATTATAGGCCGTAATACGCAGTATTTT

size: few
V: TRBV6-6
J: TRBJ2-1
D: .
CDR3: CAFSRSGVEQFF
DNA: TGTGCCTTTTCACGTTCCGGTGTCGAGCAGTTCTTC

size: few
V: TRBV5-3
J: TRBJ2-1
D: TRBD2
CDR3: CARSLVGREGHNEQFF
DNA: TGTGCCAGAAGCTTGGTTGGGCGGGAGGGCCACAATGAGCAGTTCTTC

size: many
V: TRBV15
J: TRBJ2-1
D: TRBD2
CDR3: CATSREGLAGGHQFF
DNA: TGTGCCACCAGCAGAGAGGGACTAGCGGGAGGGCATCAGTTCTTC

size: many
V: TRBV9
J: TRBJ2-3
D: TRBD2
CDR3: CASRPISGGATNTQYF
DNA: TGTGCCAGCAGACCAATTAGCGGGGGGGCCACGAATACGCAGTATTTT

size: .
V: TRBV3-1
J: TRBJ2-1
D: .
CDR3: CASSLRQSNEQFF
DNA: TGTGCCAGCAGCCTCAGACAGTCCAATGAGCAGTTCTTC

size: many
V: TRBV12-5
J: TRBJ1-3
D: .
CDR3: CASGPSQNGNTIYF
DNA: TGTGCTAGTGGACCTAGCCAAAATGGAAACACCATATATTTT

size: many
V: TRBV9
J: TRBJ2-7
D: .
CDR3: CASSAGSGGVLYEQYF
DNA: TGTGCCAGCAGCGCCGGTTCGGGCGGAGTACTCTACGAGCAGTACTTC

size: .
V: TRBV29-1
J: TRBJ2-7
D: .
CDR3: CSVVGPIYEQYF
DNA: TGCAGCGTTGTTGGGCCCATTTACGAGCAGTACTTC

size: many
V: TRBV4-1
J: TRBJ1-3
D: .
CDR3: CASSQEPRAQATIYF
DNA: TGCGCCAGCAGCCAAGAACCCAGGGCCCAGGCCACCATATATTTT

size: many
V: TRBV29-1
J: TRBJ2-7
D: TRBD1
CDR3: CSVGGQGAPSEQYF
DNA: TGCAGCGTTGGAGGGCAGGGGGCCCCCTCCGAGCAGTACTTC

size: .
V: TRBV29-1
J: TRBJ1-4
D: TRBD1
CDR3: CSARTGAGEKLFF
DNA: TGCAGCGCAAGGACAGGGGCGGGTGAAAAACTGTTTTTT

size: many
V: TRBV20-1
J: TRBJ2-3
D: TRBD2
CDR3: CSAAQGGRADTQYF
DNA: TGCAGTGCTGCTCAGGGAGGGCGGGCAGATACGCAGTATTTT

size: .
V: TRBV2
J: TRBJ2-3
D: TRBD2
CDR3: CASSQAGLTDTQYF
DNA: TGTGCCAGCAGCCAAGCGGGACTCACAGATACGCAGTATTTT

size: .
V: TRBV5-6
J: TRBJ1-1
D: .
CDR3: CASSLSWVNTEAFF
DNA: TGTGCCAGCAGCCTGTCGTGGGTTAACACTGAAGCTTTCTTT

size: many
V: TRBV12-3/TRBV12-4
J: TRBJ1-5
D: .
CDR3: CASSRTAREPQHF
DNA: TGTGCCAGCAGTCGGACTGCTCGGGAGCCCCAGCATTTT

size: .
V: TRBV28
J: TRBJ2-3
D: .
CDR3: CASSGTGVSTDTQYF
DNA: TGTGCCAGCAGTGGTACGGGAGTTAGCACAGATACGCAGTATTTT

size: many
V: TRBV20-1
J: TRBJ2-7
D: TRBD2
CDR3: CSAQMSSGSYEQYF
DNA: TGCAGTGCTCAGATGTCGAGCGGGAGCTACGAGCAGTACTTC

size: .
V: TRBV27
J: TRBJ2-2
D: TRBD2
CDR3: CASSTPSGGAPGELFF
DNA: TGTGCCAGCAGTACACCTAGCGGGGGGGCCCCCGGGGAGCTGTTTTTT

size: few
V: TRBV6-1
J: TRBJ2-7
D: .
CDR3: CASLLWARGRYEQYF
DNA: TGTGCCAGCCTCCTTTGGGCCAGGGGACGCTACGAGCAGTACTTC

size: .
V: TRBV29-1
J: TRBJ1-4
D: .
CDR3: CSVGFGEKLFF
DNA: TGCAGCGTTGGATTTGGCGAAAAACTGTTTTTT